A single sample gave rise to the 8 T cell receptor beta chains below, sequenced in a study of CD4 T cells in relation to SARS-CoV-2 and coronaviruses. Before the COVID-19 pandemic, during about 2011-2019, CD4+ T cells were taken from unexposed donors. Generated by immunoSEQ multiplex PCR, the TCRdb table keeps only in-frame clones and is missing some. Found here are about 55,000 clones, around 86% of them singletons; the top ten hold around 1.5%. Specimen: memory CD4+ T cells from PBMCs. These receptor sequences come from a human donor in good health.

The chain uses TRBV7-2 and TRBJ2-2, with D possibly matching TRBD1 (5 bases). V gave up 5 bases and J gave up 1 base, with 8 bases separating them. The length of the CDR3 is 14 residues. CDR1 SGHTA and CDR2 FQGNSA come from the germline V gene. Here the CDR3 reads CASSATGNTGELFF. DNA for the CDR3: TGTGCCAGCAGCGCCACAGGGAACACCGGGGAGCTGTTTTTT.

The chain employs TRBV11-2 and TRBJ2-4; possibly TRBD1 for D (5 bases). This CDR3 is built from 19 residues. Trimming removed 1 base from V and 2 bases from J, with 21 bases in between. Germline V gene data show CDR1 as SGHAT and CDR2 as FQNNGV. The CDR3 DNA reads TGTGCCAGCAGCTTAGGCGACAGCGCCTCCACGCTAACCAAAAACATTCAGTACTTC. It is translated as CASSLGDSASTLTKNIQYF.

The chain combines TRBV7-2 with TRBJ2-3, with a tentative D call TRBD2 (7 bases). The germline gives CDR1 SGHTA, CDR2 FQGNSA. V lost 4 bases and J lost 4, with 15 bases in between. This CDR3 is built from 15 residues. DNA for the CDR3: TGTGCCAGCAGCTGGGGGGGCGGGAGCGCAGATACGCAGTATTTT. It translates to CASSWGGGSADTQYF.

The chain couples TRBV5-1 to TRBJ2-3, with 8 nucleotides matching TRBD2. The CDR3 is made up of 15 amino acids. J was trimmed by 9 bases and V by 2 bases; bases with no gene match: 11. Germline V gene sequence: CDR1 SGHRS, CDR2 YFSETQ. CDR3 protein: CASSFPSGSGGTQYF. The CDR3 DNA is TGCGCCAGCAGCTTTCCTAGCGGGTCTGGTGGAACGCAGTATTTT. Supplemented by reference TRBV5-1 and TRBJ2-3, the full variable domain reads KAGVTQTPRYLIKTRGQQVTLSCSPISGHRSVSWYQQTPGQGLQFLFEYFSETQRNKGNFPGRFSGRQFSNSRSEMNVSTLELGDSALYLCASSFPSGSGGTQYFGPGTRLTVL.

The rearrangement uses TRBV10-1 and TRBJ2-3; the match to TRBD2 covers 11 bases. Per the germline V gene, CDR1 is WNHNN and CDR2 is SYGVQD (reference sequence). The CDR3 covers 16 residues. The ends lost 2 bases at V and 7 bases at J; junction bases unmatched: 8. The CDR3 spells CASSEKGLAVQHTQYF. As DNA, the CDR3 is TGCGCCAGCAGTGAGAAGGGACTAGCGGTCCAACATACGCAGTATTTT.

V usage is TRBV28 and J usage is TRBJ1-1; D is uncertain. Germline assignment: CDR1 MDHEN and CDR2 SYDVKM. With 7 bases removed from V and 1 base from J, the gap between germline ends came to 7 bases. This CDR3 is built from 12 residues. CDR3 nucleotide sequence: TGTGCCAGCAAGGAGGGGAACACTGAAGCTTTCTTT. Its translation: CASKEGNTEAFF.

The V gene is TRBV28, the J gene TRBJ2-1, with 9 nucleotides matching TRBD2. Germline CDR1 and CDR2: MDHEN and SYDVKM. V dropped 3 bases and J dropped 6; count of bases not matched to a gene: 6. CDR3 length equals 15 residues. The CDR3 reads CASSLSSGSLNEQFF. As DNA, the CDR3 is TGTGCCAGCAGTTTGAGTAGCGGGAGTCTCAATGAGCAGTTCTTC. The variable domain in full, completed from reference TRBV28 and TRBJ2-1, reads DVKVTQSSRYLVKRTGEKVFLECVQDMDHENMFWYRQDPGLGLRLIYFSYDVKMKEKGDIPEGYSVSREKKERFSLILESASTNQTSMYLCASSLSSGSLNEQFFGPGTRLTVL.

Only one count was recorded for this clone. The chain joins TRBV15 to TRBJ1-2; unclear D gene. Trimming removed 3 bases at V and 3 bases at J, with 17 bases between. CDR3 length: 16 residues. CDR1 LNHNV and CDR2 YYDKDF come from the germline V gene (reference sequence). CDR3 sequence reads: CATSSPSQEDYYGYTF. The CDR3, as DNA: TGTGCCACCAGCAGCCCGAGCCAGGAGGACTACTATGGCTACACCTTC.